This T cell receptor (beta chain) was profiled in a study of blood T cell repertoires in COVID-19. Authors' methods: Amplification with reference gene primers provided the estimates of nucleated cell counts. Generated by immunoSEQ multiplex PCR, the TCRdb table keeps only in-frame clones and is missing some. D and trimming come from the DNA, and the V and J calls and clone size come from that table. The repertoire holds about 85,000 clones, with less than 85% as singletons. CDR1 is MNHEY and CDR2 is SMNVEV in the germline V gene (reference sequence). The junction had 10 bases not matched to a gene; V was cut back by 5 bases and J by 4 bases. The CDR3 is 16 amino acids.

Material: peripheral blood. The receptor was derived from a human donor in a cohort sampled during active COVID-19. The V and J genes are TRBV27 and TRBJ1-2, with 10 bases aligning to TRBD1. Here the CDR3 reads CASSLVRDRGLYGYTF. In DNA, the CDR3 is TGTGCCAGCAGTCTAGTAAGGGACAGGGGCCTCTATGGCTACACCTTC.